This TCR beta chain appears in the sequencing data of a study of regulatory T cells in long-lasting Graves disease. Study conclusions and caveats: Thyroid tissue was not studied; only peripheral blood was.

Arm-PCR of CDR3 regions with iRepertoire HTBI primers generated TCR beta libraries. TCRdb called the multiplex PCR reads again in MiXCR, with one record for every CDR3 protein. The table has 400,000 to 500,000 distinct CDR3 sequences, about 15% seen once. This clonotype was seen more than once but under ten times. Its target is not known. Time point: newly diagnosed GD, antithyroid drugs for less than 3 months. The authors made the TCR library using RNA they extracted from PBMCs. Enrollment of patients was through an endocrinology department in Xi'an, China. The data were also submitted as part of a second study, on T cells in Graves' hyperthyroidism and ophthalmopathy. That publication notes: The diagnoses drew upon clinical symptoms, serum thyroxine and TRAb, thyroid ultrasound and orbital computed tomography.

The receptor's source is a woman in her 30s with Graves disease. The specimen was peripheral blood mononuclear cells (PBMCs), collected at new diagnosis, from a patient treated with antithyroid drugs.

CDR3 loop: CASSPLGLAGGSVGYNEQFF. CDR3 sequence (DNA): TGTGCCAGCAGCCCACTCGGACTAGCGGGAGGGTCCGTTGGCTACAATGAGCAGTTCTTC. V and J are TRBV7-3 and TRBJ2-1; 15 positions match TRBD2. Germline V CDR1 and CDR2: SGHTA, FQGTGA. The V gene end was trimmed by 5 bases and the J gene end by 3 bases; junction bases not matched to a gene: 14. The CDR3 consists of 20 residues.